A selection of T cell receptor beta chains follows, all from one sample in a study of shared clonotypes between healthy human individuals. Profiling relied on immunoSEQ multiplex PCR, and the TCRdb table lists in-frame clones only, not all of them. The repertoire holds about 2.4 million clones, 93% seen once, with roughly 0.36% in the top ten. Material for sequencing was naive CD4+ T cells from PBMCs. The receptors shown here come from a young man in good health. Some clones in this sample may be carry-over from other donors' samples. Each CDR3 is given with its conserved first and last residue. D genes are given only for firm matches. The size of a clone is reported for some rows only, either as once, few or many, or as a class for expanded clones.

TRBJ1-5	-	-	TRBV28	14	TGTGCCAGCAAAGGCGGGGGGTACAATCAGCCCCAGCATTTT	CASKGGGYNQPQHF
TRBJ2-5	-	-	TRBV30	13	TGTGCCTGGAGTGTTCTTAGCCAAGAGACCCAGTACTTC	CAWSVLSQETQYF
TRBJ2-5	TRBD2	-	TRBV5-4	14	TGTGCCAGCACCCCGGGAGGCGGGCAAGAGACCCAGTACTTC	CASTPGGGQETQYF
TRBJ1-4	-	once	TRBV7-9	14	TGTGCCAGCAGCTCTGCAGCGACTAATGAAAAACTGTTTTTT	CASSSAATNEKLFF
TRBJ1-4	-	-	TRBV7-9	16	TGTGCCAGCAGCTTAGGCCGGAGTGCAACTAATGAAAAACTGTTTTTT	CASSLGRSATNEKLFF
TRBJ1-2	-	-	TRBV7-6	16	TGTGCCAGCAGCCCTAATTATCGGGGCCCTTTTTTTGGCTACACCTTC	CASSPNYRGPFFGYTF
TRBJ1-6	-	-	TRBV14	14	TGTGCCAGCAGCCAAGAGTTTTGGAATTCACCCCTCCACTTT	CASSQEFWNSPLHF
TRBJ2-3	-	-	TRBV5-4	15	TGTGCCAGCACCACTCACCTTCGTCCGGGGCAAACGCAGTATTTT	CASTTHLRPGQTQYF
TRBJ2-1	TRBD1	-	TRBV6-1	12	TGTGCCAGCAGTGAAGACCGGGACAGGGGGTTCTTC	CASSEDRDRGFF
TRBJ2-5	-	-	TRBV5-5	13	TGTGCCAGCAGCGTAGTCTGGGTAGAGACCCAGTACTTC	CASSVVWVETQYF
TRBJ1-1	-	once	TRBV9	14	TGTGCCAGCAGCGTAGCTCAAATGAACACTGAAGCTTTCTTT	CASSVAQMNTEAFF
TRBJ2-1	-	-	TRBV4-3	16	TGCGCCAGCAGCCAAGATCGACGGCAGACCAGGCAAGAGCAGTTCTTC	CASSQDRRQTRQEQFF
TRBJ1-3	-	-	TRBV9	13	TGTGCCAGCGGGAAAGGGGAAGGAAACACCATATATTTT	CASGKGEGNTIYF
TRBJ2-7	TRBD2	few	TRBV5-1	15	TGCGCCAGCAGCCAAGGACTAGCGGGACTGTACGAGCAGTACTTC	CASSQGLAGLYEQYF
TRBJ1-2	-	-	TRBV4-1	17	TGCGCCAGCAGCCAATTATCTTTGGCAGTCCCTAACTATGGCTACACCTTC	CASSQLSLAVPNYGYTF
TRBJ1-1	-	-	TRBV6-1	13	TGTGCCAGCAGTCGACAGGAAGGGACTGAAGCTTTCTTT	CASSRQEGTEAFF
TRBJ2-3	TRBD2	-	TRBV6-1	16	TGTGCCAGCAGTGCAGGACTAGCTAGAAGCACAGATACGCAGTATTTT	CASSAGLARSTDTQYF
TRBJ2-2	TRBD2	-	TRBV7-2	14	TGTGCCAGCAGCTTACCGCGGGACTACGGGGAGCTGTTTTTT	CASSLPRDYGELFF
TRBJ2-5	-	-	TRBV7-2	14	TGTGCCAGCAACTCTATGACGGGAGCTGAGACCCAGTACTTC	CASNSMTGAETQYF
TRBJ2-1	-	-	TRBV5-1	13	TGCGCCAGCAGCCCCGGACCCAACAATGAGCAGTTCTTC	CASSPGPNNEQFF
TRBJ2-7	-	-	TRBV28	15	TGTGCCAGCAGTTCCCCGGGGGCTTACTACTACGAGCAGTACTTC	CASSSPGAYYYEQYF
TRBJ2-1	TRBD2	-	TRBV5-1	15	TGCGCCAGCAGCTTGGGACTAGCGACCTACAATGAGCAGTTCTTC	CASSLGLATYNEQFF
TRBJ2-1	TRBD2	-	TRBV19	15	TGTGCCAGTAGCTCGGGGGCTAGCGGGAGAAGTGAGCAGTTCTTC	CASSSGASGRSEQFF
TRBJ2-7	-	-	TRBV10-3	16	TGTGCCATCAGTGAGTCTGAGGGGCTAGCAGAATACGAGCAGTACTTC	CAISESEGLAEYEQYF
TRBJ2-5	-	-	TRBV20-1	11	TGCAGTGCTGGTCTCGTCGAGACCCAGTACTTC	CSAGLVETQYF
TRBJ2-1	TRBD2	-	TRBV10-3	14	TGTGCCACCGGACTAGCGGGAGGTGAGAATGAGCAGTTCTTC	CATGLAGGENEQFF
TRBJ2-2	-	-	TRBV6-1	17	TGTGCCAGCAGTGAAGGAGGGGGTTTTTCGAACACCGGGGAGCTGTTTTTT	CASSEGGGFSNTGELFF
TRBJ2-2	-	-	TRBV28	16	TGTGCCAGCAGGCAAAAAGGGTGGTGGCCTACCGGGGAGCTGTTTTTT	CASRQKGWWPTGELFF
TRBJ2-2	TRBD1	-	TRBV19	14	TGTGCCAGTATCAGGACAGGACGCACCGGGGAGCTGTTTTTT	CASIRTGRTGELFF
TRBJ2-2	-	few	TRBV9	15	TGTGCCAGCAGCGTCTCTAGCAAGCCCACCGGGGAGCTGTTTTTT	CASSVSSKPTGELFF
TRBJ2-7	TRBD2	-	TRBV28	17	TGTGCCAGCAGTTTATTGGGGACTAGCGGGAGTTCCTACGAGCAGTACTTC	CASSLLGTSGSSYEQYF